The rows below give T cell receptor beta chains drawn from one sample of a study of CD8+ T cells in alopecia areata. TCRdb's table, derived via immunoSEQ multiplex PCR, lists solely in-frame clones and lacks some. The repertoire includes over 100,000 clones, 50% to 55% of them detected once, and 0.45% to 0.5% sits in the top ten. The sequencing used CD4+ T cells sorted from blood, collected at week 4, from a patient treated with tofacitinib. Receptors originate from a human donor with alopecia areata. Both conserved end residues are part of each CDR3. Each record gives: V gene, CDR3 length, D gene, clone size, J gene, CDR3 protein, CDR3 DNA. A D gene is named only where the DNA matches it firmly. Size tells how often a clone was seen (once, few, many) or the class of an expanded clone, and some rows leave it out.

>TRBV30|13|NA|NA|TRBJ1-5
CAWSAGVHQPQHF
TGTGCCTGGAGTGCAGGGGTTCATCAGCCCCAGCATTTT
>TRBV6-5|16|TRBD2|NA|TRBJ2-4
CASSSTSGGAKNIQYF
TGTGCCAGCAGTTCGACTAGCGGAGGCGCCAAAAACATTCAGTACTTC
>TRBV29-1|13|NA|NA|TRBJ2-3
CSARFGLRDTQYF
TGCAGCGCCAGATTTGGTCTCCGAGATACGCAGTATTTT
>TRBV29-1|13|NA|NA|TRBJ2-3
CSVAGRYTDTQYF
TGCAGCGTGGCCGGGCGGTACACAGATACGCAGTATTTT
>TRBV29-1|13|NA|NA|TRBJ2-7
CSVKGRTTYEQYF
TGCAGCGTGAAGGGGCGTACTACCTACGAGCAGTACTTC
>TRBV6-5|15|TRBD2|few|TRBJ2-7
CASSSPSGYSYEQYF
TGTGCCAGCAGTTCCCCTAGCGGTTACTCCTACGAGCAGTACTTC
>TRBV2|13|TRBD1|few|TRBJ1-5
CASTETGGQPQHF
TGTGCCAGCACTGAGACAGGGGGCCAGCCCCAGCATTTT
>TRBV5-1|19|NA|NA|TRBJ1-3
CASSNRGLGPRGSGNTIYF
TGCGCCAGCAGCAACCGGGGTCTCGGACCTCGAGGGTCTGGAAACACCATATATTTT
>TRBV30|11|NA|NA|TRBJ2-3
CAWSVLSTQYF
TGTGCCTGGAGTGTACTCTCTACGCAGTATTTT
>TRBV29-1|8|NA|few|TRBJ1-2
CSASGYTF
TGCAGCGCTTCCGGCTACACCTTC
>TRBV30|14|TRBD1|NA|TRBJ2-2
CAWKGQGATGELFF
TGTGCCTGGAAGGGACAGGGAGCCACCGGGGAGCTGTTTTTT
>TRBV4-1|16|NA|NA|TRBJ2-1
CASSLSRTHSYNEQFF
TGCGCCAGCAGCCTTTCCCGGACGCATTCCTACAATGAGCAGTTCTTC
>TRBV29-1|14|TRBD2|NA|TRBJ2-7
CSVAGRAGAYEQYF
TGCAGCGTTGCGGGGCGGGCGGGGGCCTACGAGCAGTACTTC
>TRBV5-4|13|NA|NA|TRBJ1-2
CASSSMFNYGYTF
TGTGCCAGCAGCTCTATGTTTAACTATGGCTACACCTTC
>TRBV20-1|11|NA|NA|TRBJ2-1
CSYRTYNEQFF
TGCAGCTACCGCACCTACAATGAGCAGTTCTTC
>TRBV2|15|TRBD2|NA|TRBJ2-1
CASSQWSGRANEQFF
TGTGCCAGCAGCCAATGGAGCGGGAGGGCCAATGAGCAGTTCTTC
>TRBV30|12|TRBD2|NA|TRBJ2-7
CAWRGGSYEQYF
TGTGCCTGGAGAGGCGGGAGCTACGAGCAGTACTTC
>TRBV29-1|12|NA|few|TRBJ2-3
CSVEEGGTRKYF
TGCAGCGTTGAAGAGGGCGGTACTAGGAAGTATTTT
>TRBV5-4|15|NA|NA|TRBJ2-3
CASSPQGGSTDTQYF
TGTGCCAGCAGCCCCCAGGGCGGTAGTACAGATACGCAGTATTTT
>TRBV6-1|14|NA|many|TRBJ2-1
CASSVQGGPNEQFF
TGTGCCAGCAGTGTACAGGGAGGGCCCAATGAGCAGTTCTTC
>TRBV6-1|16|TRBD2|few|TRBJ2-3
CASSELTSGGTDTQYF
TGTGCCAGCAGTGAACTAACTAGCGGGGGCACAGATACGCAGTATTTT
>TRBV6-6|14|NA|few|TRBJ1-2
CASSYGGHNYGYTF
TGTGCCAGCAGTTACGGGGGACATAACTATGGCTACACCTTC
>TRBV15|17|NA|NA|TRBJ1-1
CATSRDGRRAGNTEAFF
TGTGCCACCAGCCGAGACGGGCGCAGGGCTGGGAACACTGAAGCTTTCTTT
>TRBV11-2|13|NA|NA|TRBJ2-5
CASSRSVGETQYF
TGTGCCAGCAGCCGATCCGTGGGAGAGACCCAGTACTTC
>TRBV25-1|14|NA|NA|TRBJ2-6
CASSGGQGANVLTF
TGTGCCAGCAGTGGCGGACAGGGGGCCAACGTCCTGACTTTC
>TRBV4-1|16|NA|NA|TRBJ1-2
CASSPPLGGDNYGYTF
TGCGCCAGCAGCCCACCCTTGGGGGGGGATAACTATGGCTACACCTTC
>TRBV29-1|12|NA|few|TRBJ2-1
CSVEASFDEQFF
TGCAGCGTTGAAGCTAGTTTCGATGAGCAGTTCTTC
>TRBV29-1|14|NA|NA|TRBJ2-5
CSVEGVVPKETQYF
TGCAGCGTTGAAGGAGTGGTGCCGAAAGAGACCCAGTACTTC
>TRBV29-1|10|NA|few|TRBJ2-7
CSVIIYEQYF
TGCAGCGTTATAATCTACGAGCAGTACTTC
>TRBV9|22|TRBD2|NA|TRBJ2-1
CASSPSSIYLAGGLFSYNEQFF
TGTGCCAGCAGCCCTTCGTCGATCTATCTAGCGGGGGGACTCTTCTCCTACAATGAGCAGTTCTTC
>TRBV29-1|12|NA|NA|TRBJ1-2
CSVAEGPYGYTF
TGCAGCGTTGCGGAGGGCCCCTATGGCTACACCTTC
>TRBV6-5|15|TRBD1|few|TRBJ1-2
CASSRRIQGNYGYTF
TGTGCCAGCAGCCGCCGAATACAGGGGAACTATGGCTACACCTTC
>TRBV30|13|NA|few|TRBJ1-5
CAWSRSLGEPQHF
TGTGCCTGGAGTAGGTCCCTTGGGGAGCCCCAGCATTTT
>TRBV7-2|16|TRBD1|few|TRBJ2-1
CASSQGGTTGNNEQFF
TGTGCCAGCAGCCAGGGTGGGACGACAGGGAACAATGAGCAGTTCTTC
>TRBV19|17|TRBD1|NA|TRBJ2-6
CASSITGVYSGANVLTF
TGTGCCAGTAGTATCACAGGGGTCTACTCTGGGGCCAACGTCCTGACTTTC
>TRBV5-6|14|TRBD1|NA|TRBJ1-6
CASSGRDRDSPLHF
TGTGCCAGCAGCGGACGGGACAGGGATTCACCCCTCCACTTT
>TRBV29-1|14|NA|few|TRBJ1-1
CSVGDMRGWTEAFF
TGCAGCGTTGGAGATATGAGGGGATGGACTGAAGCTTTCTTT
>TRBV29-1|11|TRBD1|NA|TRBJ1-1
CSVEGQGEAFF
TGCAGCGTGGAAGGACAGGGCGAAGCTTTCTTT
>TRBV29-1|13|NA|NA|TRBJ1-6
CSVSWDYDSPLHF
TGCAGCGTCTCCTGGGATTACGATTCACCCCTCCACTTT
>TRBV29-1|13|NA|NA|TRBJ2-6
CSVEGAGANVLTF
TGCAGCGTTGAGGGGGCTGGGGCCAACGTCCTGACTTTC
>TRBV25-1|16|TRBD1|NA|TRBJ2-1
CASSDGTGGAWGEQFF
TGTGCCAGCAGTGATGGGACAGGGGGCGCATGGGGTGAGCAGTTCTTC
>TRBV6-1|11|NA|NA|TRBJ1-5
CASRGNQPQHF
TGTGCCAGCAGGGGGAATCAGCCCCAGCATTTT
>TRBV9|13|NA|NA|TRBJ1-6
CASSTLDRRSLHF
TGTGCCAGCAGCACCCTGGACCGTCGTTCCCTCCACTTT